The 15 T cell receptor beta chains listed next were all sequenced from one sample in a study of control samples from healthy donors and cancer patients. Data came from immunoSEQ multiplex PCR; TCRdb stores just in-frame clones and leaves some out. The sample records 100,000 to 150,000 clones, approximately 93% being singletons. Sequencing was carried out using blood. These receptors were taken from a woman aged 18-29 years in good health.

V usage is TRBV5-1 and J usage is TRBJ2-3; the match to TRBD1 covers 8 bases. The trim removed 4 bases at V and 5 bases at J, leaving 6 bases unmatched. Germline V gene data show CDR1 as SGHRS and CDR2 as YFSETQ. The length of the CDR3 is 14 residues. The CDR3 nucleotides read TGCGCCAGCAGCACAGGGGGTCAATTAGATACGCAGTATTTT. This translates into CASSTGGQLDTQYF.

The J gene is TRBJ2-4, the V gene TRBV27; the match to TRBD1 covers 10 bases. The CDR3 is 19 amino acids. Germline CDR1 reads MNHEY; CDR2 reads SMNVEV (reference sequence). V shed 5 bases and J 0 bases; nucleotides not matched to a gene: 13. The CDR3 sequence: CASSPRDRGYSEAKNIQYF. The CDR3 nucleotides are TGTGCCAGCAGTCCCCGGGACAGGGGCTACTCTGAAGCCAAAAACATTCAGTACTTC.

The rearrangement links TRBV24-1 to TRBJ1-2; D is ambiguous. Trimming removed 5 bases at V and 4 bases at J, with 10 bases between. CDR3 length equals 13 residues. CDR1 and CDR2 (germline): KGHDR, SFDVKD. CDR3 protein: CATSGGYSYGYTF. In nucleotides, the CDR3 is TGTGCCACCAGTGGTGGGTACAGCTATGGCTACACCTTC.

The rearrangement uses TRBV6-5 and TRBJ2-7; D is ambiguous. Trimming cost V 8 bases and J 3 bases, with 17 bases left between them. CDR3 size: 14 residues. Germline CDR1 reads MNHEY; CDR2 reads SVGAGI. Written as DNA, the CDR3 is TGTGCCAGCCTCCAAGGATCCCAATTCTACGAGCAGTACTTC. Amino acid sequence: CASLQGSQFYEQYF.

The V call is TRBV2, the J call TRBJ2-1, with D unclear. Trimming cost V 4 bases and J 3 bases, with 10 bases left between them. Germline CDR1 and CDR2: SNHLY and FYNNEI. There are 14 residues in the CDR3. The CDR3 spells CASSVTSDYNEQFF. CDR3 nucleotides: TGTGCCAGCAGTGTGACCAGCGACTACAATGAGCAGTTCTTC.

CDR3 bases: TGTGCCAGCAGTTTACCAATTAACAGGGGGCTTGAAGAAAAACTGTTTTTT. This gives the protein CASSLPINRGLEEKLFF. The chain has TRBV28 and TRBJ1-4; 9 nucleotides align to TRBD1. The V gene end was trimmed by 2 bases and the J gene end by 8 bases; junction bases not matched to a gene: 12. CDR3 length: 17 amino acids. Germline values: CDR1 MDHEN, CDR2 SYDVKM.

This clone was recorded once. The chain is built from TRBV10-2 and TRBJ2-1, with 8 bases that match TRBD2. The CDR3 loop spans 14 amino acids. Per the germline V gene, CDR1 is WSHSY and CDR2 is SAAADI. Trimming took 5 bases from V and 7 from J; bases not matched to a gene: 7. As DNA, the CDR3 is TGCGCCAGCAGTCGGACTAGCCTCGAAAATGAGCAGTTCTTC. It specifies CASSRTSLENEQFF.

The rearrangement uses TRBV10-3 and TRBJ2-1; D perhaps matches TRBD1 (5 bases). This CDR3 contains 12 residues. The germline V and J ends were trimmed by 3 bases and 9 bases, with 9 bases remaining between them. The germline CDR1 and CDR2 sequences are ENHRY and SYGVKD. The CDR3 spells CAISELGVEQFF. The CDR3 DNA follows: TGTGCCATCAGTGAATTAGGGGTTGAGCAGTTCTTC.

This clone was seen a single time. The chain joins TRBV7-7 to TRBJ2-5, with D possibly matching TRBD2 (6 bases). V was cut by 3 bases and J by 2 bases, with 13 bases left in between. The CDR3 extends over 15 amino acids. In germline, CDR1 is SSHAT, CDR2 FNYEAQ (reference sequence). The CDR3 sequence is CASSFPGAGQETQYF. In nucleotides, the CDR3 is TGTGCCAGCAGCTTCCCGGGAGCCGGGCAAGAGACCCAGTACTTC.

This chain links TRBV19 with TRBJ2-2; TRBD1 is a possible D gene (6 bases). The V and J ends lost 0 bases and 6 bases respectively, with 17 bases between them. The CDR3 contains 17 residues. Germline assignment: CDR1 LNHDA and CDR2 SQIVND (reference sequence). The CDR3 reads CASSIDTGLTLAGELFF. As DNA, the CDR3 is TGTGCCAGTAGTATAGACACAGGGTTAACATTAGCCGGGGAGCTGTTTTTT.

This clone has only a few counts. The chain combines TRBV7-2 with TRBJ2-7, with TRBD2 identical over 8 bases. This CDR3 region has 18 residues. Germline CDR1 and CDR2: SGHTA and FQGNSA. After removal of 2 bases from V and 0 bases from J, the junction contained 12 bases not matched to a gene. The CDR3 protein is CASSLPSGGARSSYEQYF. The CDR3 nucleotides are TGTGCCAGCAGCTTACCCAGCGGGGGAGCTAGGAGCTCCTACGAGCAGTACTTC.

The chain's CDR3 is CASSLYLETQYF. The CDR3 DNA is TGTGCCAGCAGCCTTTACTTAGAGACCCAGTACTTC. J is TRBJ2-5 and V is TRBV5-6; no firm D call. The CDR3 contains 12 residues. Germline values: CDR1 SGHDT, CDR2 YYEEEE. Between the trimmed V and J ends, which lost 4 bases and 4 bases, there was a span of 8 bases.

V usage is TRBV7-8 and J usage is TRBJ1-2; TRBD1 matches 7 bases. The CDR3 loop spans 13 amino acids. J lost 4 bases, V lost 8 bases, and 7 bases had no gene match. From germline, CDR1 is SGHVS and CDR2 FQNEAQ. This CDR3 reads CASGPGQSYGYTF. DNA for the CDR3: TGTGCCAGCGGCCCGGGACAGTCCTATGGCTACACCTTC.

J is TRBJ1-1 and V is TRBV7-6; unclear D gene. The V and J ends lost 0 bases and 9 bases respectively, with 11 bases between them. This CDR3 spans 13 amino acids. CDR1 is SGHVS, CDR2 FNYEAQ, per germline. The DNA for the CDR3 is TGTGCCAGCAGCTTAGCGCTTACCGGCAAAGCTTTCTTT. Translating gives CASSLALTGKAFF.

The genes are TRBV3-1 (or the pseudogene TRBV3-2) and TRBJ2-3; D possibly corresponds to TRBD1 (6 bases). V was cut by 5 bases and J by 3 bases, with 9 bases left in between. There are 13 residues in the CDR3. Looked up from germline, CDR1 is LGHDT and CDR2 is YNNKEL (reference sequence). CDR3 amino acids: CASSETGTDTQYF. In nucleotides, the CDR3 is TGTGCCAGCAGCGAAACAGGGACAGATACGCAGTATTTT.